This is a list of T cell receptor beta chains from one sample in a study of T cells in Graves' hyperthyroidism and ophthalmopathy. TCRdb itself ran the multiplex PCR reads through MiXCR, one entry per CDR3 protein. The top ten hold around 27% of the sample, which has approximately 510,000 distinct CDR3 sequences, around 21% seen once. Sequencing used blood. The receptors were sampled from a man between 18 and 29 years old with Graves' hyperthyroidism. CDR3s include the opening cysteine and the closing phenylalanine or tryptophan. Fields, in order: V gene, clone size, D gene, J gene, CDR3 DNA, CDR3 protein. The D gene is left open where the match is weak. For some rows the clone size is stated as once, few or many, or as a class when expanded; others skip it.

V: TRBV6-1; size: many; D: -; J: TRBJ1-3; DNA: TGTGGCACATACTCTGGAAACACCATATATTTT; CDR3: CGTYSGNTIYF
V: TRBV2; size: many; D: TRBD1; J: TRBJ1-1; DNA: TGTGCCAGCAGGGCGTACAGGGGCCTGAACACTGAAGCTTTCTTT; CDR3: CASRAYRGLNTEAFF
V: TRBV12-3/TRBV12-4; size: -; D: -; J: TRBJ2-7; DNA: TGTGCCAGCTCGATGGGGGAGTCTTACGAGCAGTACTTC; CDR3: CASSMGESYEQYF
V: TRBV6-5; size: many; D: -; J: TRBJ2-5; DNA: TGTGCCAGCAGTTCTTGGGGTAGCAAGACCCAGTACTTC; CDR3: CASSSWGSKTQYF
V: TRBV30; size: few; D: TRBD1; J: TRBJ2-2; DNA: TGTGCCTGGAGCACGTCTAACCAGGGGGAGCTGGTTTTT; CDR3: CAWSTSNQGELVF
V: TRBV4-2; size: many; D: TRBD1; J: TRBJ2-5; DNA: TGTGCCAGCAGCCACACAGGGGAAGAAGAGACCCAGTACTTC; CDR3: CASSHTGEEETQYF
V: TRBV7-9; size: few; D: -; J: TRBJ1-2; DNA: TGTGCCAGCCGCCCCACGCGGGGCCCGAACTATGGCTACACCTTC; CDR3: CASRPTRGPNYGYTF
V: TRBV5-1; size: -; D: -; J: TRBJ1-1; DNA: TGCGCCAGCAGGCCCTATAATCAGGGGAACACTGAAGCTTTCTTT; CDR3: CASRPYNQGNTEAFF
V: TRBV6-5; size: many; D: -; J: TRBJ1-1; DNA: TGTGCCAGCAGTTACTCGCGACAGAGGAACACTGAAGCTTTCTTT; CDR3: CASSYSRQRNTEAFF
V: TRBV28; size: many; D: TRBD1; J: TRBJ1-1; DNA: TGTGCCAGCAGTGGGGACAGGGGAGCTGAAGCTTTCTTT; CDR3: CASSGDRGAEAFF
V: TRBV28; size: few; D: -; J: TRBJ2-2; DNA: TGTGCCAGCAGCCCAAGGACAGACTCGAACACCGGGGAGCTGTTTTTT; CDR3: CASSPRTDSNTGELFF
V: TRBV5-1; size: few; D: TRBD2; J: TRBJ2-5; DNA: TGCGCCAGCAGCCTTACTAGCGGCCGCCAAGAGACCCAGTACTTC; CDR3: CASSLTSGRQETQYF
V: TRBV3-1; size: few; D: -; J: TRBJ1-2; DNA: TGTGCCAGCAGCCAAGAGCGGGGCAGGGGAGGCTATGGCTACACCTTC; CDR3: CASSQERGRGGYGYTF
V: TRBV7-8; size: -; D: TRBD1; J: TRBJ1-5; DNA: TGTGCCAGCAGCCCCCAGGACAGGAGCTATCAGCCCCAGCATTTT; CDR3: CASSPQDRSYQPQHF
V: TRBV19; size: many; D: TRBD1; J: TRBJ1-5; DNA: TGTGCCAGTAGTATCGGGACAGGGGGGAATCAGCCCCAGCATTTT; CDR3: CASSIGTGGNQPQHF
V: TRBV6-5; size: few; D: -; J: TRBJ1-6; DNA: TGTGCCAGCAGTTACTCAGGTCAGCTGACCTTGGGCTATAATTCACCCCTCCACTTT; CDR3: CASSYSGQLTLGYNSPLHF
V: TRBV5-1; size: -; D: -; J: TRBJ2-7; DNA: TGCGCCAGCAGCTTGGGACCCGGGGATGGCTACGAGCAGTACTTC; CDR3: CASSLGPGDGYEQYF
V: TRBV6-5; size: many; D: -; J: TRBJ1-1; DNA: TGTGCCAGCAGTTACGGTGGACAGTGGACTGAAGCTTTCTTT; CDR3: CASSYGGQWTEAFF
V: TRBV11-2; size: many; D: -; J: TRBJ2-5; DNA: TGTGCCAGCAGCTTAGACCCAGGGTGGCAAGAGACCCAGTACTTC; CDR3: CASSLDPGWQETQYF
V: TRBV30; size: many; D: TRBD2; J: TRBJ2-7; DNA: TGTGCCTGGAGTGTACCCGGGAGGAGCGAGCAGTACTTC; CDR3: CAWSVPGRSEQYF
V: TRBV28; size: many; D: TRBD1; J: TRBJ2-7; DNA: TGTGCCAGCAGTTCCTCTGCCGACAGGGTGAGAGGGCCCTACGAGCAGTACTTC; CDR3: CASSSSADRVRGPYEQYF
V: TRBV28; size: -; D: TRBD1; J: TRBJ1-5; DNA: TGTGCCAGCAGCCCGGGGGACAGACCCAATCAGCCCCAGCATTTT; CDR3: CASSPGDRPNQPQHF
V: TRBV6-5; size: many; D: -; J: TRBJ2-7; DNA: TGTGCCAGCAGTTACAGTACTCCGGTGGACTACGAGCAGTACTTC; CDR3: CASSYSTPVDYEQYF
V: TRBV4-1; size: -; D: -; J: TRBJ1-1; DNA: TGCGCCAGCAGTTACCCTCGGGGGGGAGGGAGCACTGAAGCTTTCTTT; CDR3: CASSYPRGGGSTEAFF
V: TRBV28; size: many; D: -; J: TRBJ1-1; DNA: TGTGCCACCCAGAGGTCGGGGCGGGTCACTGAAGCTTTCTTT; CDR3: CATQRSGRVTEAFF
V: TRBV10-3; size: many; D: -; J: TRBJ1-1; DNA: TGTGCCATCAAAATTGAATCGGAACGAGGGGAGAACACTGAAGCTTTCTTT; CDR3: CAIKIESERGENTEAFF
V: TRBV6-1; size: many; D: TRBD1; J: TRBJ2-7; DNA: TGTGCCAGCAGCGAACTAGAGGGGGCAAGGCAGTACTTC; CDR3: CASSELEGARQYF
V: TRBV11-3; size: many; D: -; J: TRBJ2-5; DNA: TGTGCCAGCAGCCGGGACACTTTCCAAGAGACCCAGTACTTC; CDR3: CASSRDTFQETQYF
V: TRBV6-1; size: many; D: -; J: TRBJ2-7; DNA: TGTGCCAGCTCACGGGGACGGCTTAGCTCCTACGAGCAGTACTTC; CDR3: CASSRGRLSSYEQYF
V: TRBV11-2; size: -; D: -; J: TRBJ2-5; DNA: TGTGCCAGCAGCCACGGGGGGCAGAACCTCCAAGAGACCCAGTACTTC; CDR3: CASSHGGQNLQETQYF
V: TRBV6-1; size: many; D: -; J: TRBJ1-5; DNA: TGTGCCACCCGTCGGACCAGGAGATTGAATCAGCCCCAGCATTTT; CDR3: CATRRTRRLNQPQHF
V: TRBV20-1; size: many; D: TRBD1; J: TRBJ1-1; DNA: TGCAGTGCTAGCAGTCCACAGGGGGCCCGGACTGAAGCTTTCTTT; CDR3: CSASSPQGARTEAFF
V: TRBV7-2; size: -; D: -; J: TRBJ2-5; DNA: TGTGCCAGCAGTCCCCGACTAGGGGTCGAGACCCAGTACTTC; CDR3: CASSPRLGVETQYF
V: TRBV6-5; size: many; D: TRBD2; J: TRBJ2-5; DNA: TGTGCCAGCAAACTAGCGAGAGAGACCCAGTACTTC; CDR3: CASKLARETQYF
V: TRBV7-2; size: many; D: -; J: TRBJ1-1; DNA: TGTGCCAGCAGCTTAGTCAGGGGAGGAGCTTTCTTT; CDR3: CASSLVRGGAFF
V: TRBV27; size: -; D: -; J: TRBJ1-2; DNA: TGTGCCAGCAGTTCTGCGGACAGTCTTTACTATGACTACACCTTC; CDR3: CASSSADSLYYDYTF
V: TRBV2; size: -; D: -; J: TRBJ2-1; DNA: TGTGCCAGCAGTGAGTTGGCAGGGGGGGATGAGCAGTTCTTC; CDR3: CASSELAGGDEQFF
V: TRBV11-2; size: many; D: TRBD1; J: TRBJ1-1; DNA: TGTGCCAGCAGCACATACAGGGGGCAGAACACTGAAGCTTTCTTT; CDR3: CASSTYRGQNTEAFF
V: TRBV6-5; size: -; D: -; J: TRBJ1-6; DNA: TGTGCCAGCAGTTACTCGGCCGGCAATTCACCCCTCCACTTT; CDR3: CASSYSAGNSPLHF
V: TRBV20-1; size: many; D: TRBD1; J: TRBJ1-6; DNA: TGCAGTGCCAATGACAGGGCGGGTTCACCCCTCCACTTT; CDR3: CSANDRAGSPLHF
V: TRBV2; size: many; D: -; J: TRBJ1-2; DNA: TGTGCCAGCATCCCGGGACATGGCTATGGCTACACCTTC; CDR3: CASIPGHGYGYTF
V: TRBV15; size: many; D: -; J: TRBJ1-1; DNA: TGTGCCACCAGCGCCCGGGGACTCGAAGCTTTCTTT; CDR3: CATSARGLEAFF
V: TRBV9; size: -; D: -; J: TRBJ2-2; DNA: TGTGCCAGCAGCCCCCGGGGTACGGGACAAGTCGGGGAGCTGTTTTTT; CDR3: CASSPRGTGQVGELFF
V: TRBV11-2; size: many; D: -; J: TRBJ2-7; DNA: TGTGCCAGCAGCATATTAAACTTC; CDR3: CASSILNF
V: TRBV11-2; size: -; D: -; J: TRBJ2-7; DNA: TGTGCCAGCAGCTCCGGCGGCTCACGGGAGCAGTACTTC; CDR3: CASSSGGSREQYF
V: TRBV6-1; size: -; D: TRBD1; J: TRBJ2-5; DNA: TGTGCCAGCATTCCTGGACAGGAAGAGACCCAGTACTTC; CDR3: CASIPGQEETQYF
V: TRBV28; size: few; D: TRBD2; J: TRBJ2-5; DNA: TGTGCCAGCAGTTTGAGACTAGCGGGGACTGAGACCCAGTACTTC; CDR3: CASSLRLAGTETQYF
V: TRBV19; size: few; D: -; J: TRBJ2-7; DNA: TGTGCCAGTTCAGGGTCGCCGTTCCACGAGCAGTACTTC; CDR3: CASSGSPFHEQYF
V: TRBV20-1; size: many; D: TRBD2; J: TRBJ2-5; DNA: TGCAGTGCTAGAGATATTCGCGGGGGGGATCGGGAGACCCAGTACTTC; CDR3: CSARDIRGGDRETQYF
V: TRBV28; size: few; D: TRBD1; J: TRBJ2-5; DNA: TGTGCCAGCAGGGACAGGGGCCGGGTCCAAGAGACCCAGTACTTC; CDR3: CASRDRGRVQETQYF
V: TRBV5-1; size: many; D: -; J: TRBJ1-1; DNA: TGCGCCAGCAGCTTCTCAGGGACGAACACTGAAGCTTTCTTT; CDR3: CASSFSGTNTEAFF
V: TRBV15; size: many; D: -; J: TRBJ1-1; DNA: TGTGCCACCAGCCGAGGTAGGGAGAACACTGAAGCTTTCTTT; CDR3: CATSRGRENTEAFF
V: TRBV25-1; size: many; D: -; J: TRBJ1-2; DNA: TGTGCCAGCAGTGCTCCGACAGATCTGGGCCTTGGCTACACCTTC; CDR3: CASSAPTDLGLGYTF